Below are 25 T cell receptor beta chains sequenced from a single sample in a study of CD4+ T cells in melanoma. Clones were read by immunoSEQ multiplex PCR, and TCRdb kept only the in-frame ones, dropping some. The sample lists around 13,000 clones; about 71% were seen once. Source material: cells from a culture (not recorded whether cultured in vitro). These receptors all stem from a human donor with melanoma.

The chain combines TRBV6-1 with TRBJ1-3; D remains unclear. The germline V and J ends were trimmed by 4 bases and 2 bases, with 9 bases remaining between them. Germline V gives CDR1 MNHNS, CDR2 SASEGT. There are 14 residues in the CDR3. As DNA, the CDR3 is TGTGCCAGCAGTGTTTCACCACCTGGAAACACCATATATTTT. This sequence encodes CASSVSPPGNTIYF.

J is TRBJ2-5 and V is TRBV10-3; no firm D call. The CDR3 runs to 17 residues. CDR1 ENHRY and CDR2 SYGVKD come from the germline V gene. V gave up 0 bases and J gave up 2 bases, with 16 bases separating them. The CDR3 DNA follows: TGTGCCATCAGTGAGTCGAAAGGAGCGATAGGACAAGAGACCCAGTACTTC. Amino acids: CAISESKGAIGQETQYF.

This clone was recorded a few times. The V call is TRBV30, the J call TRBJ1-5; D gene unclear. The CDR3 sequence is 13 residues long. Germline lookup yields CDR1 GTSNPN and CDR2 SVGIG (reference sequence). Trimming took 0 bases from V and 7 from J, leaving 10 bases between them. CDR3 coding DNA: TGTGCCTGGAGTGTAGCGGGTTCGCAGCCCCAGCATTTT. It yields the protein CAWSVAGSQPQHF. The full variable domain, with the rest looked up from reference TRBV30 and TRBJ1-5, is SQTIHQWPATLVQPVGSPLSLECTVEGTSNPNLYWYRQAAGRGLQLLFYSVGIGQISSEVPQNLSASRPQDRQFILSSKKLLLSDSGFYLCAWSVAGSQPQHFGDGTRLSIL.

The J gene is TRBJ1-4, the V gene TRBV6-1; no clear D. CDR1 and CDR2 (germline): MNHNS, SASEGT. The length of the CDR3 is 16 residues. Trimming stripped 3 bases from V and 7 bases from J, with 18 bases between. CDR3 DNA sequence: TGTGCCAGCAGTGAGGTCAGGTCGCTTGAAGGTGAAAAACTGTTTTTT. Translated: CASSEVRSLEGEKLFF.

V usage is TRBV11-2 and J usage is TRBJ1-3; D remains unclear. The V end was cut by 0 bases, the J end by 5 bases, with 8 bases between. The CDR3 spans 14 residues. From germline, CDR1 is SGHAT and CDR2 FQNNGV. DNA of the CDR3: TGTGCCAGCAGCTTAGACAGGACCCGAAACACCATATATTTT. Protein sequence: CASSLDRTRNTIYF.

Only a few counts were recorded for this clone. V usage is TRBV19 and J usage is TRBJ1-1; no firm D call. CDR1 and CDR2 (germline): LNHDA, SQIVND (reference sequence). Trimming pared 5 bases from V and 1 base from J, leaving 8 bases between. The CDR3 runs to 13 residues. Here the CDR3 DNA reads TGTGCCAGTAGTCGATGGGGGAACACTGAAGCTTTCTTT. Protein product: CASSRWGNTEAFF.

The chain has TRBV20-1 and TRBJ2-1; D is ambiguous. Trimming cost V 7 bases and J 10 bases, with 5 bases left between them. The V gene's germline CDR1 is DFQATT and CDR2 SNEGSKA (reference sequence). The length of the CDR3 is 8 residues. CDR3 in DNA: TGCAGTGTGGCGGAGCAGTTCTTC. It is translated as CSVAEQFF.

The sample holds one count of this clone. The V gene is TRBV6-5, the J gene TRBJ2-1, with D possibly being TRBD2 (6 bases). V was shortened by 2 bases and J by 9 bases, with 14 bases between the two germline ends. CDR3 size: 14 residues. Per the germline V gene, CDR1 is MNHEY and CDR2 is SVGAGI. CDR3 nucleotides: TGTGCCAGCAGTTACCGTAGCGGCCACGGTGAGCAGTTCTTC. Protein product: CASSYRSGHGEQFF.

The rearrangement uses TRBV6-6 and TRBJ1-1; TRBD1 might be the D (6 bases). Trimming stripped 6 bases from V and 1 base from J, with 12 bases between. The CDR3 is made up of 14 amino acids. Germline V gene data show CDR1 as MNHNY and CDR2 as SVGAGI (reference sequence). The CDR3 loop reads CASRTRGENTEAFF. The DNA for the CDR3 is TGTGCCAGCAGAACCAGGGGAGAGAACACTGAAGCTTTCTTT.

This rearrangement joins TRBV7-9 to TRBJ1-2; D is perhaps TRBD1 (5 bases). The germline gives CDR1 SEHNR, CDR2 FQNEAQ (reference sequence). The CDR3 length is 13 residues. Trimming cost V 8 bases and J 4 bases, with 14 bases left between them. The chain's CDR3 is CASATGRIYGYTF. The CDR3 DNA reads as TGTGCCAGCGCAACAGGACGGATCTATGGCTACACCTTC.

This clone appeared a few times. V and J are TRBV29-1 and TRBJ1-1; D possibly corresponds to TRBD1 (6 bases). The CDR3 has 10 residues. V was trimmed by 4 bases and J by 10 bases, leaving 10 bases between them. Per germline, CDR1 SQVTM and CDR2 ANQGSEA. Here the CDR3 reads CSVGRGRAFF. The CDR3 coding sequence is TGCAGCGTTGGAAGGGGGAGAGCTTTCTTT.

J is TRBJ2-1 and V is TRBV7-8; 7 positions agree with TRBD2. From germline, CDR1 is SGHVS and CDR2 FQNEAQ. V lost 5 bases to trimming and J lost 8 bases; unmatched junction nucleotides: 12. This CDR3 spans 15 amino acids. CDR3 coding DNA: TGTGCCAGCAGCCCCAGAGAGTATCTAGCGGATGAGCAGTTCTTC. Protein: CASSPREYLADEQFF.

This clone was recorded a few times. The genes are TRBV5-1 and TRBJ1-1; D is undetermined. This CDR3 is built from 11 residues. Trimming cost V 7 bases and J 8 bases, with 12 bases left between them. Per the germline V gene, CDR1 is SGHRS and CDR2 is YFSETQ. CDR3 protein: CASGETDEAFF. DNA of the CDR3: TGCGCCAGCGGAGAGACGGACGAAGCTTTCTTT.

This sequence joins TRBV6-5 and TRBJ2-1, with D possibly being TRBD2 (7 bases). V lost 7 bases and J lost 2, with 12 bases in between. CDR1 and CDR2 (germline): MNHEY, SVGAGI. This CDR3 is built from 14 residues. DNA for the CDR3: TGTGCCAGCACGGCGGGGGACACCTACAATGAGCAGTTCTTC. Residues: CASTAGDTYNEQFF.

CDR3 bases: TGTGCCAGCAGCTTAAAACAGTACGAGCAGTACTTC. Its translation is CASSLKQYEQYF. V and J are TRBV11-2 and TRBJ2-7; D remains ambiguous. With 2 bases removed from V and 4 bases from J, the gap between germline ends came to 6 bases. The V gene's germline CDR1 is SGHAT and CDR2 FQNNGV. CDR3 length: 12 residues.

The chain has TRBV5-1 and TRBJ2-1; 9 nucleotides match TRBD1. Germline V gene data show CDR1 as SGHRS and CDR2 as YFSETQ. V lost 4 bases, J lost 5 bases, and 16 bases stayed unmatched. This CDR3 comprises 18 residues. The CDR3 sequence: CASSPWGQGRGGNNEQFF. The CDR3 nucleotides read TGCGCCAGCAGCCCGTGGGGACAGGGAAGGGGAGGCAACAATGAGCAGTTCTTC.

The chain has TRBV5-4 and TRBJ2-5, with D perhaps matching TRBD1 or TRBD2 (7 bases each). The CDR3 is made up of 14 amino acids. Trimming pared 2 bases from V and 9 bases from J, leaving 17 bases between. The germline V gene encodes CDR1 SGHNT and CDR2 YYREEE (reference sequence). The CDR3 loop reads CASSFRGSRGAQYF. The DNA of the CDR3 is TGTGCCAGCAGCTTCAGGGGGAGCCGGGGGGCCCAGTACTTC. Full variable domain (remainder filled in from reference TRBV5-4 and TRBJ2-5): ETGVTQSPTHLIKTRGQQVTLRCSSQSGHNTVSWYQQALGQGPQFIFQYYREEENGRGNFPPRFSGLQFPNYSSELNVNALELDDSALYLCASSFRGSRGAQYFGPGTRLLVL.

V usage is TRBV30 and J usage is TRBJ2-1, with 7 bases aligning to TRBD2. CDR1 and CDR2 (germline): GTSNPN, SVGIG (reference sequence). The J segment lost 7 bases and the V segment lost 3 bases, leaving 3 bases of the junction unmatched. The CDR3 extends over 12 amino acids. The CDR3 spells CAWSGLVNEQFF. CDR3 in DNA: TGTGCCTGGAGCGGACTAGTAAATGAGCAGTTCTTC.

This clone was seen just once. The gene calls are TRBV4-1 and TRBJ2-2, with a possible D match to TRBD2 (6 bases). CDR3 size: 14 residues. The germline V gene encodes CDR1 MGHRA and CDR2 YSYEKL. V lost 7 bases to trimming and J lost 5 bases, with 14 bases between them. Here the CDR3 reads CASKWGLGTGELFF. In DNA, the CDR3 is TGCGCCAGCAAGTGGGGACTGGGGACCGGGGAGCTGTTTTTT.

The rearrangement joins TRBV7-2 to TRBJ1-2; D possibly corresponds to TRBD1 (5 bases). Germline V CDR1 and CDR2: SGHTA, FQGNSA. This CDR3 contains 15 residues. V lost 2 bases, J lost 4 bases, and 14 bases lay in between. The CDR3 region is CASSLRVGGLYGYTF. The DNA for the CDR3 is TGTGCCAGCAGCTTAAGGGTCGGGGGACTCTATGGCTACACCTTC.

CDR3 in amino acids: CASSLGGQPSEAFF. The CDR3 nucleotides read TGTGCCAGCAGCTTAGGGGGCCAACCCTCTGAAGCTTTCTTT. This rearrangement joins TRBV7-9 to TRBJ1-1; a possible D gene is TRBD1 (5 bases). Germline CDR1 SEHNR, CDR2 FQNEAQ (reference sequence). The V and J ends lost 1 base and 6 bases respectively, with 12 bases between them. The CDR3 spans 14 residues.

V gene TRBV6-1 combines with J gene TRBJ1-6; D is unresolved. V dropped 6 bases and J dropped 9 bases, with 9 bases sitting between them. Germline V gene sequence: CDR1 MNHNS, CDR2 SASEGT. The CDR3 loop spans 12 amino acids. CDR3: CASRTMTSPLHF. The CDR3 DNA reads TGTGCCAGCAGGACCATGACTTCACCCCTCCACTTT.

CDR3 coding DNA: TGTGCCAGCTCACCCCTCTGGAAAGAGACCCAGTACTTC. Protein sequence: CASSPLWKETQYF. This chain links TRBV18 with TRBJ2-5; D is undetermined. Trimming stripped 3 bases from V and 3 bases from J, with 8 bases between. Germline V gives CDR1 KGHSH, CDR2 LQKENI. The CDR3 runs 13 residues.

The chain combines TRBV5-4 with TRBJ2-6, with 7 bases matching TRBD1. The V gene end was trimmed by 2 bases and the J gene end by 0 bases; junction bases not matched to a gene: 5. The CDR3 runs 17 residues. From germline, CDR1 is SGHNT and CDR2 YYREEE (reference sequence). The CDR3 loop reads CASSFGTDYSGANVLTF. The CDR3 bases are TGTGCCAGCAGCTTTGGGACAGACTACTCTGGGGCCAACGTCCTGACTTTC.

V is TRBV30 and J is TRBJ1-3; no clear D. The CDR3 has 13 residues. Germline V gene data show CDR1 as GTSNPN and CDR2 as SVGIG (reference sequence). Trimming took off 0 bases at V and 3 bases at J, with 6 bases between the two ends. The CDR3 reads CAWSVRNGNTIYF. The CDR3 DNA reads TGTGCCTGGAGTGTTAGGAATGGAAACACCATATATTTT.